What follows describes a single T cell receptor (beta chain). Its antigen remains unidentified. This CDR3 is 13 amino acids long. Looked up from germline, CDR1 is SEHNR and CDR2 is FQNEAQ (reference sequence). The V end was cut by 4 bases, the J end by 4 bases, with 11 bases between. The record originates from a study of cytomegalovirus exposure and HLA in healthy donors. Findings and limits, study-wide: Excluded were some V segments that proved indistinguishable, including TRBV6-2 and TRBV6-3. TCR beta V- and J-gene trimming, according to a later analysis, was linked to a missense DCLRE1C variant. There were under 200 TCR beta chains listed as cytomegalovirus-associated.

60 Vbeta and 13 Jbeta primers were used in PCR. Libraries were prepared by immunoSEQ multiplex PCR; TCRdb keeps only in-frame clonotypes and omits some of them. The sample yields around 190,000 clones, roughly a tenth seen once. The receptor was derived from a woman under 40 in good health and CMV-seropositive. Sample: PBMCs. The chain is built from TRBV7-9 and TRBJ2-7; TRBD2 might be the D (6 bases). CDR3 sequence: CASSSGTLYEQYF. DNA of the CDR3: TGTGCCAGCAGCTCCGGGACTCTTTACGAGCAGTACTTC.